The rows below give T cell receptor beta chains drawn from one sample of a study of response to subunit inactivated influenza vaccine. One entry per CDR3 protein results from TCRdb running MiXCR on the RT-PCR reads. The table has hundreds of thousands of distinct CDR3 sequences, over 9.5% seen once. The sequenced sample was PBMCs from blood, obtained on the day of vaccination. These receptors originate from a man aged 50 to 59 who received an inactivated influenza vaccine. The CDR3 runs from the conserved cysteine through the conserved F or W. The D gene is left open where the match is weak. Not all rows give a size; the values are once, few, many and, for expanded clones, a class.

CDR3 protein: CATSDLRDRGKSNEQFF
CDR3 DNA: TGTGCCACCAGTGATTTAAGGGACAGGGGAAAATCCAATGAGCAGTTCTTC
V gene: TRBV24-1
D gene: TRBD1
clone size: -
J gene: TRBJ2-1

CDR3 protein: CASSLFDLDTQYF
CDR3 DNA: TGTGCCAGCAGTTTATTCGACTTAGATACGCAGTATTTT
V gene: TRBV12-3/TRBV12-4
D gene: -
clone size: few
J gene: TRBJ2-3

CDR3 protein: CSVESNRGGEQYF
CDR3 DNA: TGCAGCGTTGAATCAAACAGGGGCGGCGAGCAGTACTTC
V gene: TRBV29-1
D gene: TRBD1
clone size: few
J gene: TRBJ2-7

CDR3 protein: CASSLGGGNEQYF
CDR3 DNA: TGTGCCAGCAGCTTGGGGGGGGGAAATGAGCAGTACTTC
V gene: TRBV5-6
D gene: TRBD2
clone size: few
J gene: TRBJ2-7

CDR3 protein: CASSFVGQGTDTQYF
CDR3 DNA: TGCGCCAGCAGCTTCGTGGGACAGGGCACAGATACGCAGTATTTT
V gene: TRBV5-1
D gene: TRBD1
clone size: many
J gene: TRBJ2-3

CDR3 protein: CASSPGVGTYEQYF
CDR3 DNA: TGTGCCAGCAGCCCCGGGGTGGGAACCTACGAGCAGTACTTC
V gene: TRBV3-1
D gene: -
clone size: -
J gene: TRBJ2-7

CDR3 protein: CASSLERGRVGEFF
CDR3 DNA: TGTGCCAGCAGCCTCGAACGGGGCAGGGTAGGAGAGTTCTTC
V gene: TRBV7-2
D gene: -
clone size: few
J gene: TRBJ2-1

CDR3 protein: CASSLDSDRGRTGELFF
CDR3 DNA: TGTGCCAGCAGTTTAGACTCAGACAGGGGGCGCACCGGGGAGCTGTTTTTT
V gene: TRBV27
D gene: TRBD1
clone size: many
J gene: TRBJ2-2

CDR3 protein: CASSLGLRGNEQFF
CDR3 DNA: TGTGCCAGCAGCTTAGGGCTAAGGGGCAATGAGCAGTTCTTC
V gene: TRBV7-2
D gene: -
clone size: many
J gene: TRBJ2-1

CDR3 protein: CASSLEGGGANVLTF
CDR3 DNA: TGTGCCAGCAGTTTAGAGGGCGGCGGGGCCAACGTCCTGACTTTC
V gene: TRBV12-3/TRBV12-4
D gene: -
clone size: few
J gene: TRBJ2-6

CDR3 protein: CASSPRGSGGGETQYF
CDR3 DNA: TGTGCCAGCAGCCCCCGCGGGAGCGGGGGGGGAGAGACCCAGTACTTC
V gene: TRBV3-1
D gene: TRBD2
clone size: few
J gene: TRBJ2-5

CDR3 protein: CASSQGTSGRAPYNEQFF
CDR3 DNA: TGCGCCAGCAGCCAGGGGACTAGCGGGAGGGCCCCTTACAATGAGCAGTTCTTC
V gene: TRBV4-3
D gene: TRBD2
clone size: -
J gene: TRBJ2-1

CDR3 protein: CASSRSRDTQYF
CDR3 DNA: TGTGCCAGCAGCCGGTCCAGAGATACGCAGTATTTT
V gene: TRBV3-1
D gene: -
clone size: few
J gene: TRBJ2-3

CDR3 protein: CASNFRTDTQYF
CDR3 DNA: TGTGCCAGCAACTTCCGCACAGATACGCAGTATTTT
V gene: TRBV7-2
D gene: -
clone size: -
J gene: TRBJ2-3

CDR3 protein: CASSPHGAGSPGANALTF
CDR3 DNA: TGTGCCAGCAGCCCACATGGGGCAGGGTCGCCTGGGGCCAACGCCCTGACTTTC
V gene: TRBV7-3
D gene: -
clone size: -
J gene: TRBJ2-6

CDR3 protein: CSARDRAGVKNIQYF
CDR3 DNA: TGCAGTGCTAGAGATCGCGCGGGAGTTAAAAACATTCAGTACTTC
V gene: TRBV20-1
D gene: TRBD2
clone size: few
J gene: TRBJ2-4

CDR3 protein: CASSQGPGRDTQYF
CDR3 DNA: TGTGCCAGCAGCCAGGGGCCGGGACGCGATACGCAGTATTTT
V gene: TRBV7-9
D gene: -
clone size: -
J gene: TRBJ2-3

CDR3 protein: CSASREGFGNQPQHF
CDR3 DNA: TGCAGTGCTAGCAGGGAGGGATTTGGCAATCAGCCCCAGCATTTT
V gene: TRBV20-1
D gene: -
clone size: few
J gene: TRBJ1-5

CDR3 protein: CASSGDYSNQPQHF
CDR3 DNA: TGTGCCAGCAGCGGGGATTATAGCAATCAGCCCCAGCATTTT
V gene: TRBV6-1
D gene: -
clone size: -
J gene: TRBJ1-5

CDR3 protein: CASSVTGWESYNEQFF
CDR3 DNA: TGTGCCAGCAGCGTGACTGGATGGGAGTCCTACAATGAGCAGTTCTTC
V gene: TRBV7-9
D gene: -
clone size: -
J gene: TRBJ2-1

CDR3 protein: CASSVQTQETQYF
CDR3 DNA: TGTGCCAGCAGCGTCCAGACCCAAGAGACCCAGTACTTC
V gene: TRBV9
D gene: -
clone size: few
J gene: TRBJ2-5

CDR3 protein: CASNREGLGGELFF
CDR3 DNA: TGTGCCAGCAATCGGGAGGGCCTAGGCGGGGAGCTGTTTTTT
V gene: TRBV9
D gene: TRBD2
clone size: -
J gene: TRBJ2-2

CDR3 protein: CASSLAGDVSYEQYF
CDR3 DNA: TGTGCCAGCAGCTTAGCAGGGGATGTCTCCTACGAGCAGTACTTC
V gene: TRBV7-6
D gene: -
clone size: -
J gene: TRBJ2-7

CDR3 protein: CASRVQPHGTEAFF
CDR3 DNA: TGCGCCAGCAGGGTCCAACCCCACGGCACTGAAGCTTTCTTT
V gene: TRBV5-1
D gene: -
clone size: many
J gene: TRBJ1-1

CDR3 protein: CASSKGAQRTDTQYF
CDR3 DNA: TGTGCCAGCAGTAAAGGGGCGCAACGCACAGATACGCAGTATTTT
V gene: TRBV6-1
D gene: -
clone size: few
J gene: TRBJ2-3

CDR3 protein: CSFSLGGPKETQYF
CDR3 DNA: TGCAGTTTTTCCCTTGGGGGACCAAAAGAAACCCAGTACTTC
V gene: TRBV29-1
D gene: -
clone size: few
J gene: TRBJ2-5

CDR3 protein: CSVTGTGAINEQFF
CDR3 DNA: TGCAGTGTCACCGGGACAGGGGCCATCAATGAGCAGTTCTTC
V gene: TRBV20-1
D gene: TRBD1
clone size: few
J gene: TRBJ2-1

CDR3 protein: CSAREQWGNQPQHF
CDR3 DNA: TGCAGTGCTAGAGAACAGTGGGGCAATCAGCCCCAGCATTTT
V gene: TRBV20-1
D gene: -
clone size: few
J gene: TRBJ1-5

CDR3 protein: CASSGQPEEETQYF
CDR3 DNA: TGTGCCAGCAGTGGACAGCCCGAGGAAGAGACCCAGTACTTC
V gene: TRBV12-3/TRBV12-4
D gene: -
clone size: -
J gene: TRBJ2-5

CDR3 protein: CSVEGLAATDTQYF
CDR3 DNA: TGCAGCGTTGAAGGGCTAGCGGCCACAGATACGCAGTATTTT
V gene: TRBV29-1
D gene: TRBD2
clone size: many
J gene: TRBJ2-3

CDR3 protein: CASSGDRAGAHNEQFF
CDR3 DNA: TGTGCCAGCAGTGGAGATCGAGCGGGAGCACACAATGAGCAGTTCTTC
V gene: TRBV2
D gene: TRBD2
clone size: -
J gene: TRBJ2-1

CDR3 protein: CASSLVATRQNNEQFF
CDR3 DNA: TGTGCCAGCAGCTTAGTGGCAACCCGACAGAACAATGAGCAGTTCTTC
V gene: TRBV7-2
D gene: -
clone size: few
J gene: TRBJ2-1

CDR3 protein: CASSPSPRTGEAFF
CDR3 DNA: TGTGCCAGCAGTCCATCCCCGAGGACGGGTGAAGCTTTCTTT
V gene: TRBV12-3/TRBV12-4
D gene: -
clone size: -
J gene: TRBJ1-1

CDR3 protein: CASSLVAGINNEQFF
CDR3 DNA: TGTGCCAGCAGCTTGGTAGCGGGAATCAACAATGAGCAGTTCTTC
V gene: TRBV5-4
D gene: TRBD2
clone size: -
J gene: TRBJ2-1

CDR3 protein: CATQERAHRGYNEQFF
CDR3 DNA: TGTGCCACGCAGGAAAGAGCCCACAGGGGTTACAATGAGCAGTTCTTC
V gene: TRBV6-2/TRBV6-3
D gene: TRBD1
clone size: many
J gene: TRBJ2-1